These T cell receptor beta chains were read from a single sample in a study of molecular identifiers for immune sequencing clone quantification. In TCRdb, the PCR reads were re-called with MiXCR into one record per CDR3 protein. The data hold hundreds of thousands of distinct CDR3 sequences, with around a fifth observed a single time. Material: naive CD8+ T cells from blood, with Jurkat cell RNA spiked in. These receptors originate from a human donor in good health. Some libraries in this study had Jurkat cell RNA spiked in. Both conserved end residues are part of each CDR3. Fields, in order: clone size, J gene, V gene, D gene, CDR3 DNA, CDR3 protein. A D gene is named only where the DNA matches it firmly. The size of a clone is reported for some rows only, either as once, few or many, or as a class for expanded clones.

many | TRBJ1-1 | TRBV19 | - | TGTGCCAGCTCGCCCATGGAATGGACTGAAGCTTTCTTT | CASSPMEWTEAFF
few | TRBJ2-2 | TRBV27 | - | TGTGCCAGTTCTATTATGAACACCGGGGAGCTGTTTTTT | CASSIMNTGELFF
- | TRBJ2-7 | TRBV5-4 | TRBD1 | TGTGCCAGCAGCTTGGGGCCGGGACAGAGTTCCTACGAGCAGTACTTC | CASSLGPGQSSYEQYF
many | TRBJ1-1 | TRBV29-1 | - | TGCAGCGTCCTTCAAGGGTTGAGGACTGAAGCTTTCTTT | CSVLQGLRTEAFF
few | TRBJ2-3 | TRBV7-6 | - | TGTGCCAGCAGCTCAGCTAGTGGGGTCGATTGGCAGTATTTT | CASSSASGVDWQYF
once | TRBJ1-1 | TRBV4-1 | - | TGCGCCAGCAGCCAAGTTCTGAACACTGAAACTTTCTTT | CASSQVLNTETFF
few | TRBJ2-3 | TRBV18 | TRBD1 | TGTGCCAGCTCACCCGACAGGGGTCCAGATACGCAGTATTTT | CASSPDRGPDTQYF
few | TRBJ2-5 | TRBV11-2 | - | TGTGCCAGCAGCTACTGGGGATCGGAGACCCAGTACTTC | CASSYWGSETQYF
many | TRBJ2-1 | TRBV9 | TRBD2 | TGTGCCAGCAGCCCTAGCGGGAGCTCCTACAATGAGCAGTTCTTC | CASSPSGSSYNEQFF
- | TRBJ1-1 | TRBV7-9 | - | TGTGCCAGCAGCTTAGGGCACGGGGGGACCTTGAACACTGAAGCTTTCTTT | CASSLGHGGTLNTEAFF
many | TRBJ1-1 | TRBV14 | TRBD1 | TGTGCCAGCAGCCAAGAGACAGGGTGGAACACTGAAGCTTTCTTT | CASSQETGWNTEAFF
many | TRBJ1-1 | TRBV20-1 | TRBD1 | TGCAGTGCTAGTCCAACAGGGGTAGACACTGAAGCTTTCTTT | CSASPTGVDTEAFF
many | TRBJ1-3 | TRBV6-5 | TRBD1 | TGTGCCAGCACTATCGGACAGGGTGCACCTGGAAACACCATATATTTT | CASTIGQGAPGNTIYF
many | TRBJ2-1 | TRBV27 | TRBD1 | TGTGCCAGCAGTTTAGCCGTGTGGACAGGCCTGTTCTTC | CASSLAVWTGLFF
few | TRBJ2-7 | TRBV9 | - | TGTGCCAGCAGCGTCGGGGCAGGGAGCTCCTACGAGCAGTACTTC | CASSVGAGSSYEQYF
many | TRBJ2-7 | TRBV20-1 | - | TGCAGTGCGGTTGGGGAAGGGAACGAGCAGTACTTC | CSAVGEGNEQYF
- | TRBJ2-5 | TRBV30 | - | TGTGCCTGGTACTCTCCCTCCGCTGCCGCTACAGAGACCCAGTACTTC | CAWYSPSAAATETQYF
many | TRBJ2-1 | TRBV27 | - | TGTGCCAGCAGTTATACAGGGATTTACAATGAGCAGTTCTTC | CASSYTGIYNEQFF
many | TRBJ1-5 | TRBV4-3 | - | TGCGCCAGCAGCCAAGATCACAGGGTTGGAGGTCAGCCCCAGCATTTT | CASSQDHRVGGQPQHF
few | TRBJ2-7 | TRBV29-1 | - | TGCAGCGTTGAAGATAATAGTCGCACGGCGGGCGAGCAGTACTTC | CSVEDNSRTAGEQYF
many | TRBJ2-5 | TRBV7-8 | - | TGTGCCAGCACCAACCTGGGGGCAGTGCACGAGACCCAGTACTTC | CASTNLGAVHETQYF
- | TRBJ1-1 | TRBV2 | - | TGTGCCGGCAGTGATCAGGGGTACTTACTAGAAGCTTTCTTT | CAGSDQGYLLEAFF
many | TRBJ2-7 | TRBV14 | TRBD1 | TGTGCCAGCAGCCAAGAGGCAGGGACAGCCTACGAGCAGTACTTC | CASSQEAGTAYEQYF
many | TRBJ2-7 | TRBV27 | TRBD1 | TGTGCCAGCAGTTACCGGGACAGGACCTCCGAGCAGTACTTC | CASSYRDRTSEQYF
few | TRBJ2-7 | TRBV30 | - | TGTGCCTGGAGTAGGACAGTCTGGCCCTACGAGCAGTACTTC | CAWSRTVWPYEQYF
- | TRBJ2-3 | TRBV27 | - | TGTGCCAGCAGCCGACCGGGACCTCTCGGCACAGATACGCAGTATTTT | CASSRPGPLGTDTQYF
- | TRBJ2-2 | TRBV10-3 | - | TGTGCCATCAGTGAAACCGGGCCCCCCGGCGGGGAGCTGTTTTTT | CAISETGPPGGELFF
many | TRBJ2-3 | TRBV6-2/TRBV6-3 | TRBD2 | TGTGCCAGCAGCGGAACTAGCGGCCGCACAGATACGCAGTATTTT | CASSGTSGRTDTQYF
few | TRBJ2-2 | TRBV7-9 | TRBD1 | TGTGCCAGCAGCTTATCCATGAGACAGGGCAGAGGTACCGGGGAGCTGTTTTTT | CASSLSMRQGRGTGELFF
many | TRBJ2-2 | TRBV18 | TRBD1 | TGTGCCAGCTCACCGCCTCCGGGACAGGGAACCGGGGAGCTGTTTTTT | CASSPPPGQGTGELFF
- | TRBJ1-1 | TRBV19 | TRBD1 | TGTGCCAGTAGTAGACAGGGGGTACCTTTCTTT | CASSRQGVPFF
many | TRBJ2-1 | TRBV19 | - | TGTGCCAGTAGTTCCCGGGCCAGCTCCTACAATGAGCAGTTCTTC | CASSSRASSYNEQFF
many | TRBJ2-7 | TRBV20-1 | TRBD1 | TGCAGTGCTAGAAGGGACAGGGCTTCCTCCTACGAGCAGTACTTC | CSARRDRASSYEQYF
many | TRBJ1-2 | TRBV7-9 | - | TGTGCCAGCAGCCAACAGCCGGCGGTATTCTATGGCTACACCTTC | CASSQQPAVFYGYTF
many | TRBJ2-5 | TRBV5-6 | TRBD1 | TGTGCCAGCAGCCCGGGACAGGTCCAAGAGACCCAGTACTTC | CASSPGQVQETQYF
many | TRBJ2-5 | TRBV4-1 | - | TGCGCCAGCAGCCAAGCCTCGGGATTTGGGCAAGAGACCCAGTACTTC | CASSQASGFGQETQYF
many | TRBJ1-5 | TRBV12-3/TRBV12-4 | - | TGTGCCAGCAGTCCAAACCCTGGTAGCTACCAGCATTTT | CASSPNPGSYQHF
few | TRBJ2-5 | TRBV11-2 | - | TGTGCCAGCAGCTTAGGCGGCGTAATTCGGGGTCCACAAGAGACCCAGTACTTC | CASSLGGVIRGPQETQYF
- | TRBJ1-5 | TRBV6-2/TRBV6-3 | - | TGTGCCAGCAGTTACTTGCAACAGAGCAATCAGCCCCAGCATTTT | CASSYLQQSNQPQHF